The clone carrying this T cell receptor beta chain was found a few times. Antigen specificity is unknown. These data are taken from a study of identical twins. The study, taken as a whole, reports: Low generation probability was overrepresented in out-of-frame alpha sequences shared by twins. There were fewer insertions in abundant cord blood beta clonotypes, but memory repertoires showed no such pattern. Weaker excess twin sharing was observed in beta out-of-frame sequences.

TCRdb re-analysed the 5' RACE reads in MiXCR, keeping a single row per CDR3 protein. The data show 1,800,000 or so distinct CDR3 sequences, roughly 35% seen once. Germline assignment: CDR1 SGHTA and CDR2 FQGNSA. The length of the CDR3 is 15 residues. Trimming stripped 1 base from V and 2 bases from J, with 12 bases between. This sequence joins TRBV7-2 and TRBJ2-7; tentative D call: TRBD2 (6 bases). The sample comprised cord blood. The receptor was isolated from a newborn girl in good health. CDR3: CASSLDGGVTYEQYF. In DNA form, the CDR3 reads TGTGCCAGCAGCTTAGACGGCGGGGTAACCTACGAGCAGTACTTC.